What follows are 30 T cell receptor beta chains derived from one specimen sequenced in a study of patients and donors after allogeneic stem cell transplantation. TCRdb recomputed calls from the RT-PCR reads with MiXCR, one row per CDR3 protein. The table shows approximately 10,000 distinct CDR3 sequences, with 5.5% to 6% occurring only once. The sample comprised blood, either unsorted or a sorted T cell fraction (not recorded which). The receptors originated from a human donor who was either an allogeneic HSCT recipient or a stem cell or donor lymphocyte infusion donor (not recorded which). It is not recorded whose cells these are; they may come from a transplant donor.

This clonotype is labeled as medium-sized (0.01 to 0.1%). V usage is TRBV20-1 and J usage is TRBJ2-1; D gene unclear. V lost 0 bases to trimming and J lost 3 bases, with 15 bases between them. CDR3 length: 16 residues. Germline-derived CDR1 and CDR2 are DFQATT and SNEGSKA (reference sequence). CDR3 nucleotides: TGCAGTGCTAGAGATTATTATGGTATCTTCTACAATGAGCAGTTCTTC. Its translation: CSARDYYGIFYNEQFF.

The chain combines TRBV10-1 with TRBJ2-1, with D perhaps matching TRBD1 or TRBD2 (5 bases each). The CDR3 has 15 amino acids. CDR1 is WNHNN and CDR2 is SYGVQD in the germline V gene (reference sequence). The V gene lost 6 bases and the J gene lost 0 bases, with 12 bases spanning the gap. The chain's CDR3 is CASSLQEDSYNEQFF. DNA of the CDR3: TGCGCCAGCAGCTTACAGGAGGACTCCTACAATGAGCAGTTCTTC.

This clonotype came up many times. V and J are TRBV15 and TRBJ2-7; 8 bases match TRBD1. The V gene end was trimmed by 0 bases and the J gene end by 6 bases; junction bases not matched to a gene: 10. CDR3 length: 16 amino acids. Germline CDR1 is LNHNV and CDR2 is YYDKDF (reference sequence). The CDR3 loop reads CATSRDRGTGGSEQYF. The CDR3 nucleotides are TGTGCCACCAGCAGAGATCGGGGGACAGGCGGTTCCGAGCAGTACTTC.

This clonotype was seen at least ten times. V and J are TRBV13 and TRBJ2-7; perhaps TRBD2 as D (5 bases). The CDR3 has 14 residues. With 0 bases removed from V and 3 bases from J, the gap between germline ends came to 9 bases. Germline CDR1 PRHDT, CDR2 FYEKMQ (reference sequence). CDR3: CASSLGRGFYEQYF. CDR3 DNA: TGTGCCAGCAGCTTAGGCCGGGGATTCTACGAGCAGTACTTC. Looking up the rest from reference TRBV13 and TRBJ2-7 gives the full variable domain: AAGVIQSPRHLIKEKRETATLKCYPIPRHDTVYWYQQGPGQDPQFLISFYEKMQSDKGSIPDRFSAQQFSDYHSELNMSSLELGDSALYFCASSLGRGFYEQYFGPGTRLTVT.

This clonotype was seen ten or more times. The V gene is TRBV5-1, the J gene TRBJ2-2; unclear D gene. The CDR3 has 14 amino acids. Germline assignment: CDR1 SGHRS and CDR2 YFSETQ. V was cut by 0 bases and J by 4 bases, with 7 bases left in between. Here the CDR3 reads CASSLELSTGELFF. CDR3 coding DNA: TGCGCCAGCAGCTTGGAACTGAGCACCGGGGAGCTGTTTTTT.

This clonotype was seen many times. The V gene is TRBV12-3 or TRBV12-4, the J gene TRBJ2-1; 7 bases fit TRBD2. This CDR3 is 17 amino acids long. V was pared by 1 base and J by 0 bases, with 6 bases of the junction left unmatched. The CDR3, as DNA: TGTGCCAGCAGTTTAGGGGACGGGGGGATCTCCTACAATGAGCAGTTCTTC. It specifies CASSLGDGGISYNEQFF.

This clonotype was seen repeatedly, ten times or more. V and J are TRBV27 and TRBJ2-1, with D possibly being TRBD1 or TRBD2 (7 bases each). Germline V gene sequence: CDR1 MNHEY, CDR2 SMNVEV (reference sequence). This CDR3 has 14 residues. V was shortened by 1 base and J by 10 bases, with 14 bases between the two germline ends. The CDR3 loop is CASSLLGRGLEQFF. The CDR3 DNA reads as TGTGCCAGCAGTTTATTAGGGAGGGGGCTAGAGCAGTTCTTC.

This clonotype has a count of ten or more. This chain joins TRBV12-3 or TRBV12-4 and TRBJ2-7; perhaps D is TRBD1 or TRBD2 (5 bases each). Trimming removed 2 bases at V and 3 bases at J, with 14 bases between. CDR3 length: 15 amino acids. This CDR3 is CASSLKGSDFYEQYF. The DNA for the CDR3 is TGTGCCAGCAGTTTAAAGGGGAGCGACTTCTACGAGCAGTACTTC.

There are many counts of this clonotype. The chain links TRBV20-1 to TRBJ2-7; TRBD1 matches at 10 bases. From germline, CDR1 is DFQATT and CDR2 SNEGSKA (reference sequence). This CDR3 contains 14 residues. J lost 5 bases, V lost 6 bases, and 10 bases had no gene match. The CDR3 nucleotides are TGCAGTGCGTACCCCGGGACAGGGGTCCACGAGCAGTACTTC. It codes for CSAYPGTGVHEQYF.

The chain is built from TRBV4-1 and TRBJ2-1, with D tentatively TRBD1 (6 bases). CDR3 length equals 16 residues. V lost 3 bases to trimming and J lost 1 base, with 13 bases between them. The germline gives CDR1 MGHRA, CDR2 YSYEKL. CDR3 amino acids: CASSQGTGRSYNEQFF. Here the CDR3 DNA reads TGCGCCAGCAGCCAGGGCACAGGGAGATCCTACAATGAGCAGTTCTTC.

There are many counts of this clonotype. The chain is built from TRBV20-1 and TRBJ1-3; TRBD1 is a possible D gene (6 bases). Germline CDR1 reads DFQATT; CDR2 reads SNEGSKA (reference sequence). V lost 0 bases and J 2 bases, leaving 11 bases between the germline ends. The CDR3 runs to 15 residues. CDR3 region: CSARENRATGNTIYF. CDR3 DNA sequence: TGCAGTGCTAGAGAGAACAGGGCGACTGGAAACACCATATATTTT.

In this sample, this clonotype is medium-sized. This chain links TRBV12-3 or TRBV12-4 with TRBJ2-2; 13 bases are shared with TRBD2. The trim removed 6 bases at V and 6 bases at J, leaving 4 bases unmatched. The length of the CDR3 is 15 residues. The CDR3 region has the DNA TGTGCCAGCAGCATACTAGCGGGAGGGGCCGGGGAGCTGTTTTTT. Amino acid sequence: CASSILAGGAGELFF.

The chain employs TRBV5-5 and TRBJ2-7; 12 bases are a match to TRBD2. The CDR3 has 15 residues. V was clipped by 5 bases and J by 0 bases; unmatched bases: 3. Germline V gene data show CDR1 as SGHKS and CDR2 as YYEKEE (reference sequence). CDR3 amino acids: CASSRTSGDSYEQYF. The CDR3 DNA follows: TGTGCCAGCAGTCGGACTAGCGGGGACTCCTACGAGCAGTACTTC.

The V gene is TRBV19, the J gene TRBJ1-5; the D is unclear. The germline gives CDR1 LNHDA, CDR2 SQIVND (reference sequence). The CDR3 covers 13 residues. Trimming left V 7 bases short and J 3 bases short, with 10 bases between. CDR3 sequence: CASTVRSNQPQHF. DNA for the CDR3: TGTGCCAGTACAGTCAGATCCAATCAGCCCCAGCATTTT.

The V and J genes are TRBV7-9 and TRBJ2-1; possibly TRBD1 for D (5 bases). The germline gives CDR1 SEHNR, CDR2 FQNEAQ (reference sequence). This CDR3 region has 17 residues. Trimming cost V 1 base and J 8 bases, with 21 bases left between them. The CDR3 region is CASSLGLLGRASDEQFF. Here the CDR3 DNA reads TGTGCCAGCAGCTTAGGCCTGCTGGGGCGCGCCTCGGATGAGCAGTTCTTC.

This clonotype has at least ten counts. The CDR3 loop is CASSESPTGNYGYTF. The CDR3 DNA is TGTGCCAGCAGTGAATCCCCGACAGGGAACTATGGCTACACCTTC. The chain uses TRBV6-1 and TRBJ1-2; the match to TRBD1 covers 7 bases. The ends lost 2 bases at V and 2 bases at J; junction bases unmatched: 5. Germline CDR1 MNHNS, CDR2 SASEGT. There are 15 residues in the CDR3.

This clonotype has at least ten counts. This chain connects TRBV7-8 to TRBJ2-2; D is perhaps TRBD1 or TRBD2 (5 bases each). Looked up from germline, CDR1 is SGHVS and CDR2 is FQNEAQ. The ends were cut back, 1 base at V and 5 bases at J, with 14 bases in the middle. CDR3 length: 16 amino acids. CDR3 DNA: TGTGCCAGCAGCTTAGAACTTCTGTGGGGGACCGGGGAGCTGTTTTTT. Amino acid sequence: CASSLELLWGTGELFF. Full variable domain (remainder filled in from reference TRBV7-8 and TRBJ2-2): GAGVSQSPRYKVAKRGQDVALRCDPISGHVSLFWYQQALGQGPEFLTYFQNEAQLDKSGLPSDRFFAERPEGSVSTLKIQRTQQEDSAVYLCASSLELLWGTGELFFGEGSRLTVL.

This clonotype has ten or more counts. The genes are TRBV28 and TRBJ1-1, with a possible D match to TRBD1 (6 bases). CDR1 and CDR2 from the germline V gene are MDHEN and SYDVKM. The CDR3 is 15 residues long. The V and J ends lost 2 bases and 5 bases respectively, with 15 bases between them. The CDR3 sequence is CASSLGGHLMTEAFF. CDR3 sequence (DNA): TGTGCCAGCAGTTTAGGGGGACACCTTATGACTGAAGCTTTCTTT.

This clonotype was observed at least ten times. This chain joins TRBV7-6 and TRBJ2-2; TRBD1 matches 9 bases. The CDR3 runs 14 residues. J gave up 5 bases and V 6 bases, and 4 bases lay outside the gene matches. Germline V lookup: CDR1 SGHVS, CDR2 FNYEAQ. CDR3: CASSLGQGTGELFF. The CDR3 coding sequence is TGTGCCAGCAGTTTGGGACAGGGTACCGGGGAGCTGTTTTTT.

The J gene is TRBJ2-5, the V gene TRBV14; tentatively, D is TRBD2 (7 bases). CDR3 length: 14 amino acids. Per germline, CDR1 SGHDN and CDR2 FVKESK. V dropped 5 bases and J dropped 4 bases, with 14 bases sitting between them. The CDR3 loop reads CASSDIGGGETQYF. The CDR3 coding sequence is TGTGCCAGCAGCGACATAGGGGGGGGAGAGACCCAGTACTTC.

The chain links TRBV20-1 to TRBJ2-7; 7 nucleotides line up with TRBD2. CDR1 is DFQATT, CDR2 SNEGSKA, per germline (reference sequence). Losses at the gene ends were 6 bases for V and 7 bases for J; bases not matched to a gene: 12. The CDR3 has 13 amino acids. This CDR3 reads CSAVSGPLLEQYF. DNA for the CDR3: TGCAGTGCCGTTAGCGGGCCCCTCCTGGAGCAGTACTTC.

V is TRBV7-3 and J is TRBJ2-1; possibly TRBD2 for D (6 bases). The CDR3 spans 15 residues. Germline V gene data show CDR1 as SGHTA and CDR2 as FQGTGA. V dropped 11 bases and J dropped 5 bases, with 22 bases sitting between them. The CDR3 reads CAPWGPGESNNEQFF. DNA for the CDR3: TGTGCCCCTTGGGGACCGGGGGAATCAAACAATGAGCAGTTCTTC.

This clonotype is large. The chain combines TRBV4-2 with TRBJ1-1; unclear D gene. V was clipped by 0 bases and J by 13 bases, with 15 bases between them. The V gene's germline CDR1 is LGHNA and CDR2 YNFKEQ. This CDR3 is built from 13 residues. The CDR3 loop reads CASSQDIGLEGFF. The CDR3, as DNA: TGTGCCAGCAGCCAAGATATTGGACTGGAGGGTTTCTTT.

This clonotype was recorded many times. The rearrangement joins TRBV3-1 to TRBJ1-1, with D possibly TRBD1 on 6 matching bases. V lost 5 bases to trimming and J lost 1 base, with 8 bases between them. Germline V gene lookup returns CDR1 LGHDT and CDR2 YNNKEL (reference sequence). The CDR3 extends over 13 amino acids. This CDR3 is CASSTGQNTEAFF. The CDR3 nucleotides read TGTGCCAGCAGCACAGGGCAGAACACTGAAGCTTTCTTT.

This clonotype was seen repeatedly, ten times or more. The CDR3 is CASRLGGTEHF. In DNA form, the CDR3 reads TGTGCCAGTAGGCTGGGGGGCACCGAGCATTTT. The V gene is TRBV19, the J gene TRBJ1-5, with TRBD1 as a possible D gene (6 bases). This CDR3 contains 11 residues. CDR1 and CDR2 from the germline V gene are LNHDA and SQIVND (reference sequence). The V end lost 6 bases, the J end lost 14 bases, and 14 bases lay between the germline ends.

This clonotype has more than one count but fewer than ten. The chain is built from TRBV21-1 and TRBJ1-5; the table names TRBD1, a call not compared with the DNA. TRBV21-1 is tagged as a pseudogene. This CDR3 has 19 amino acids. The CDR3 loop reads CASSNGGYPDMSGGMAQHF. CDR3 nucleotides: TGTGCCAGCAGCAACGGGGGATATCCCGATATGTCCGGCGGTATGGCCCAGCATTTT.

This clonotype was recorded a few times. The DNA of the CDR3 is TGTGCCAGCTCACCGGGACAGTCCTCCTACGAGCAGTACTTC. As protein: CASSPGQSSYEQYF. The rearrangement joins TRBV18 to TRBJ2-7, with 7 positions matching TRBD1. Germline CDR1 KGHSH, CDR2 LQKENI. This CDR3 contains 14 residues. V was pared by 3 bases and J by 0 bases, with 2 bases of the junction left unmatched.

This clonotype was seen more than once but under ten times. The chain joins TRBV24-1 to TRBJ2-7; D could derive from TRBD1 or TRBD2 (7 bases each). V dropped 3 bases and J dropped 4 bases, with 12 bases sitting between them. This CDR3 has 14 residues. Germline V gene sequence: CDR1 KGHDR, CDR2 SFDVKD. CDR3 DNA sequence: TGTGCCACCAGTGATAGCGGGGACAGATACGAGCAGTACTTC. As protein: CATSDSGDRYEQYF.

This clonotype was found many times. This chain joins TRBV27 and TRBJ2-6, with a tentative D call TRBD1 (6 bases). The CDR3 loop spans 16 amino acids. Germline V gene sequence: CDR1 MNHEY, CDR2 SMNVEV (reference sequence). Deletions cut 3 bases from V and 0 bases from J, with 9 bases between. The CDR3: CASSFADSSGANVLTF. DNA for the CDR3: TGTGCCAGCAGTTTCGCGGACAGCTCTGGGGCCAACGTCCTGACTTTC.

This clonotype was counted ten times or more. The V gene is TRBV11-2, the J gene TRBJ1-6; TRBD1 aligns across 7 bases. From germline, CDR1 is SGHAT and CDR2 FQNNGV. There are 17 residues in the CDR3. Trimming at V came to 1 base and at J to 0 bases, leaving 3 bases not matched to a gene. The CDR3: CASSLVGTVSYNSPLHF. In DNA form, the CDR3 reads TGTGCCAGCAGCTTAGTTGGGACAGTCTCCTATAATTCACCCCTCCACTTT.